Listed below are T cell receptor beta chains from one sample, sequenced in a study of cytomegalovirus exposure and HLA in healthy donors. Assay used: immunoSEQ multiplex PCR; TCRdb lists only in-frame clones, some missing. The sample consists of 200,000 to 250,000 clones, 80% to 90% of them appearing once. The sequenced sample was PBMCs. The receptors derive from a girl aged 2-15 years in good health and CMV-seronegative. CDR3s include the opening cysteine and the closing phenylalanine or tryptophan. The order of the fields is CDR3 DNA, CDR3 protein, D gene, J gene, clone size, V gene. D genes are given only for firm matches. The size of a clone is reported for some rows only, either as once, few or many, or as a class for expanded clones.

TGTGCCTGGAGTGTCCAGGGTGGCAATCAGCCCCAGCATTTT	CAWSVQGGNQPQHF	.	TRBJ1-5	.	TRBV30
TGTGCCAGCTCGTATCAGGGCGGAACCGGGGAGCTGTTTTTT	CASSYQGGTGELFF	.	TRBJ2-2	.	TRBV6-5
TGTGCCATCAGTGAACATAACACCATGAACACTGAAGCTTTCTTT	CAISEHNTMNTEAFF	.	TRBJ1-1	.	TRBV10-3
TGCGCCAGCCGGACAGGGTACACTGAAGCTTTCTTT	CASRTGYTEAFF	TRBD1	TRBJ1-1	.	TRBV5-1
TGTGCCATCAAGAGACAGATGAACACTGAAGCTTTCTTT	CAIKRQMNTEAFF	.	TRBJ1-1	.	TRBV10-3
TGTGCCAGCGCTCAAATAGCGGGAGCTCAGGACGAGCAGTACTTC	CASAQIAGAQDEQYF	TRBD2	TRBJ2-7	.	TRBV2
TGCGCCAGCAGCCCCGAGGGGCGGGGGAGAGATGGCTACACCTTC	CASSPEGRGRDGYTF	.	TRBJ1-2	.	TRBV5-1
TGTGCCAGCAGCTTCGGTGGTGAGACCCAGTACTTC	CASSFGGETQYF	.	TRBJ2-5	.	TRBV5-8
TGCGCCAGCAGCCAAGAGGGCGGGGCGAACACCGGGGAGCTGTTTTTT	CASSQEGGANTGELFF	.	TRBJ2-2	.	TRBV4-1
TGCGCCAGCAGACCTTCCCCGGGGGACACAGATACGCAGTATTTT	CASRPSPGDTDTQYF	.	TRBJ2-3	.	TRBV5-1
TGTGCCAGCAGTGAATCTAGGCGAGGAGATAATTCACCCCTCCACTTT	CASSESRRGDNSPLHF	.	TRBJ1-6	.	TRBV25-1
TGTGCCAGCAGTTCTCGGGACAGACAAAAACTGTTTTTT	CASSSRDRQKLFF	TRBD1	TRBJ1-4	few	TRBV6-5
TGTGCCAGCAGAAAATCTGGTGGAGGGGGCGAAGCTTTCTTT	CASRKSGGGGEAFF	TRBD1	TRBJ1-1	.	TRBV11-3
TGTGCCACCAGCGCGACCGGGACAGGGACTTCACCCCTCCACTTT	CATSATGTGTSPLHF	TRBD1	TRBJ1-6	.	TRBV15
TGTGCCAGCGAACTACTAGCGGGGGGGCCAGCAGATACGCAGTATTTT	CASELLAGGPADTQYF	TRBD2	TRBJ2-3	.	TRBV2
TGTGCTAGTGGTTTGGGGACAGCTGGTGGCTACACCTTC	CASGLGTAGGYTF	.	TRBJ1-2	.	TRBV12-5
TGTGCCAGCTCACCTCCAGGACAGGGTCGTCACACTGAAGCTTTCTTT	CASSPPGQGRHTEAFF	TRBD1	TRBJ1-1	.	TRBV18
TGTGCCACCAGCAGAGATCCACAGGGTATTAACACCGGGGAGCTGTTTTTT	CATSRDPQGINTGELFF	.	TRBJ2-2	.	TRBV15
TGTGCCTGGAGCGTTGGGGGGGATCAGCCCCAGCATTTT	CAWSVGGDQPQHF	.	TRBJ1-5	.	TRBV30
TGTGCCAGCAGCTTGGTTGCGGGGTCCTACGAGCAGTACTTC	CASSLVAGSYEQYF	.	TRBJ2-7	.	TRBV7-8
TGTGCCAGCAGTTTAAACAGGGGCGATCAGCCCCAGCATTTT	CASSLNRGDQPQHF	TRBD1	TRBJ1-5	.	TRBV27
TGTGCCAGCATTAGGGGGGGATTGATGAACACTGAAGCTTTCTTT	CASIRGGLMNTEAFF	.	TRBJ1-1	.	TRBV6-6
TGTGCCAGCAGCCCCCGGGACAGGGATTGGGAGACCCAGTACTTC	CASSPRDRDWETQYF	TRBD1	TRBJ2-5	.	TRBV7-9
TGCGCCAGCAGCCCATTACAGGGGCCCGGAGGTGAGCAGTTCTTC	CASSPLQGPGGEQFF	TRBD1	TRBJ2-1	.	TRBV5-1
TGTGCCAGCAGCTTAAGCGGGACATTCTTTGGGAACCATAATGAAAAACTGTTTTTT	CASSLSGTFFGNHNEKLFF	.	TRBJ1-4	.	TRBV7-9
TGTGCCAGCAGCCGACTAGCGGGTAGCACAGATACGCAGTATTTT	CASSRLAGSTDTQYF	TRBD2	TRBJ2-3	.	TRBV6-5
TGTGCCAGCAGCTTGGCCGGGGCTTCAGGGGGGCCCGACGGCTACACCTTC	CASSLAGASGGPDGYTF	TRBD1	TRBJ1-2	.	TRBV5-4